The 12 T cell receptor beta chains below were found in one sample sequenced in a study of blood T cells in healthy people across ages. The use of a sample-barcoded 5' primer and a J-beta primer mix characterized a second PCR of about 7 to 12 cycles. In TCRdb, the 5' RACE reads were re-called with MiXCR into one record per CDR3 protein. The top ten clones hold roughly 18% of a sample with about 800,000 distinct CDR3 sequences, more than 35% of them seen once. Source material: blood. The receptors stem from an older man in good health.

The table lists this clonotype with a few counts. The rearrangement joins TRBV5-1 to TRBJ2-3, with 10 nucleotides matching TRBD2. The CDR3 runs to 16 residues. Germline V gene data show CDR1 as SGHRS and CDR2 as YFSETQ. Unmatched junction bases numbered 8, after V lost 5 bases and J lost 2 bases. The CDR3 here is CASRPTSGPSTDTQYF. The CDR3 DNA follows: TGCGCCAGCAGACCGACTAGCGGGCCCTCCACAGATACGCAGTATTTT.

This clonotype was counted between two and nine times. This chain links TRBV20-1 with TRBJ2-1, with TRBD2 matching 11 bases. Germline lookup yields CDR1 DFQATT and CDR2 SNEGSKA (reference sequence). The CDR3 is made up of 14 amino acids. V shed 5 bases and J 5 bases; nucleotides not matched to a gene: 5. CDR3 DNA sequence: TGCAGTGCTCGGCTAGCGGGAGGACACAATGAGCAGTTCTTC. Encoded protein: CSARLAGGHNEQFF.

The chain couples TRBV12-3 or TRBV12-4 to TRBJ2-3; possible D gene TRBD2, 7 bases. This CDR3 region has 16 residues. V shed 5 bases and J shed 5 bases, with 20 bases lying between them. The CDR3 loop reads CASSPPRRGGEDTQYF. The CDR3 DNA sequence: TGTGCCAGCAGTCCTCCCCGGAGGGGGGGGGAAGATACGCAGTATTTT.

Only one count was recorded for this clonotype. Sequence at one end of the junction differs from germline and may be a read error. The chain has TRBV18 and TRBJ2-7, with 7 bases that match TRBD1. The CDR3 has 13 amino acids. From germline, CDR1 is KGHSH and CDR2 LQKENI. CDR3 sequence (DNA): TGTGCCAGCTCACCTGGGACAGACTACGAGCAGTGCTTC. It codes for CASSPGTDYEQCF.

The chain combines TRBV28 with TRBJ2-5; a possible D gene is TRBD1 (5 bases). The germline gives CDR1 MDHEN, CDR2 SYDVKM. The V gene lost 5 bases and the J gene lost 2 bases, with 15 bases spanning the gap. The CDR3 covers 15 residues. CDR3 DNA sequence: TGTGCCAGCAGTATACAAAGAAGACAGCAAGAGACCCAGTACTTC. Protein sequence: CASSIQRRQQETQYF.

This chain connects TRBV10-3 to TRBJ1-4; TRBD1 agrees at 8 bases. This CDR3 is 15 amino acids long. Germline trimming cut 3 bases from V and 2 bases from J; bases unmatched to any gene: 2. The germline V gene encodes CDR1 ENHRY and CDR2 SYGVKD. The CDR3: CAISDTGGTNEKLFF. CDR3 nucleotides: TGTGCCATCAGTGACACAGGGGGGACTAATGAAAAACTGTTTTTT.

The rearrangement links TRBV27 to TRBJ1-1, with 8 bases matching TRBD1. The junction had 8 bases not matched to a gene; V was cut back by 6 bases and J by 5 bases. Per the germline V gene, CDR1 is MNHEY and CDR2 is SMNVEV (reference sequence). The CDR3 sequence is 14 residues long. The CDR3 bases are TGTGCCAGCAGAAGACAGGGGCCGTGGACTGAAGCTTTCTTT. Amino acid sequence: CASRRQGPWTEAFF.

This clonotype was detected only a few times. The gene calls are TRBV4-2 and TRBJ2-3; D tentatively reads TRBD1 or TRBD2 (5 bases each). The germline V and J ends were trimmed by 1 base and 0 bases, with 11 bases remaining between them. CDR1 LGHNA and CDR2 YNFKEQ come from the germline V gene. The CDR3 contains 16 residues. CDR3 sequence: CASSQGGSQSTDTQYF. For the CDR3, the DNA is TGTGCCAGCAGCCAAGGGGGGAGTCAGAGCACAGATACGCAGTATTTT.

The J gene is TRBJ2-1, the V gene TRBV5-1; 9 nucleotides align to TRBD1. Germline CDR1 and CDR2: SGHRS and YFSETQ. V trimming: 5 bases; J trimming: 6 bases; junction bases outside the gene matches: 9. The CDR3 runs to 15 residues. The DNA for the CDR3 is TGCGCCAGCAGTCTCGGGACAGGGTGTGTCAATGAGCAGTTCTTC. This translates into CASSLGTGCVNEQFF.

CDR3 nucleotide sequence: TGTGCCAGTACTACAGGGGGCGAAGACTATGGCTACACCTTC. It is translated as CASTTGGEDYGYTF. The rearrangement joins TRBV2 to TRBJ1-2; 9 bases are a match to TRBD1. The CDR3 sequence is 14 residues long. With V trimmed by 9 bases and J by 3 bases, 8 bases remained unmatched. Germline V gives CDR1 SNHLY, CDR2 FYNNEI.

This clonotype was seen just once. The J gene is TRBJ2-5, the V gene TRBV6-2 or TRBV6-3; D not resolved. The V end lost 1 base, the J end lost 11 bases, and 11 bases lay between the germline ends. This CDR3 has 12 residues. CDR1 and CDR2 from the germline V gene are MNHEY and SVGEGT. The CDR3 reads CASSYFPHEQYF. CDR3 in DNA: TGTGCCAGCAGTTACTTTCCCCATGAGCAGTACTTC.

This clonotype came up a few times. This chain uses TRBV20-1 with TRBJ2-7; D may be TRBD1 (5 bases). CDR1 DFQATT and CDR2 SNEGSKA come from the germline V gene (reference sequence). CDR3 length equals 12 residues. V shed 4 bases and J shed 3 bases, with 10 bases lying between them. Here the CDR3 DNA reads TGCAGTGCTACCGACAGTTACTACGAGCAGTACTTC. Translated: CSATDSYYEQYF.